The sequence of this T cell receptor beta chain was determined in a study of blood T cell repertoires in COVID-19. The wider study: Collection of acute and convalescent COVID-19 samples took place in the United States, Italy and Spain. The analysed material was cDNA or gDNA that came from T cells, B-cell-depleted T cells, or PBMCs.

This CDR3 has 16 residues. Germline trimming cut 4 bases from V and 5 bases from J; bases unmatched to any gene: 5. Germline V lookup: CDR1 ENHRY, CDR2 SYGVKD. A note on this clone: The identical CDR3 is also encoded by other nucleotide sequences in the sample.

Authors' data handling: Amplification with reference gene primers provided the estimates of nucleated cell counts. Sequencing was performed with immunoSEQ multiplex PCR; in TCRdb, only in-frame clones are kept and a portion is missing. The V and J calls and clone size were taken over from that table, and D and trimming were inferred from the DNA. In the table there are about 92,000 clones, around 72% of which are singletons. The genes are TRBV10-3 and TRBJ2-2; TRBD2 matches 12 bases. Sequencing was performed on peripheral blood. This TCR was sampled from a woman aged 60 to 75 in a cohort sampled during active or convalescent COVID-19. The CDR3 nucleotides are TGTGCCATCAGTGTTCTAGCGGGGGGGCGGACCGGGGAGCTGTTTTTT. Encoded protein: CAISVLAGGRTGELFF.